This TCR beta chain was recovered during a study of beta chain features in type 1 diabetes. Points from the study as a whole: Shortening of TCRB CDR3s, moderate but significant, appeared in all four CD4+ subsets of Type 1 diabetes patients. An over-representation of cells with high TCR expression could result from cDNA sequencing. Healthy donors had naive, central memory and Treg TCRB repertoires that appeared less similar than those seen among patients.

All of the isolated RNA was reverse transcribed, so expressed TCRB transcripts were sequenced. An average of around 3.9 million reads was obtained for naive, central memory and regulatory T cell samples. TCRdb keeps only in-frame clones here, not all; method: immunoSEQ multiplex PCR. Of around 56,000 clones listed, about 47% are singletons. A remark on this clone: Its antigen is still unknown.

In germline, CDR1 is SGHRS, CDR2 YFSETQ. This CDR3 spans 16 amino acids. CD4+ naive, central memory, regulatory and stem cell-like memory cells were sorted via CD45RO/CCR7/CD25/CD127/CD95/CD27. This clonotype was obtained from a woman aged 35 to 49 with type 1 diabetes. The sample was Tregs from blood. V is TRBV5-1 and J is TRBJ2-5, with D maybe TRBD1 (6 bases). The J call may be mistaken, given a closer DNA end match to TRBJ2-7. CDR3 nucleotide sequence: TGCGCCAGCAGCCCTAGATCTGGGGGCCTTCCCTACGAGCAGTACTTC. Translating gives CASSPRSGGLPYEQYF.